Sequencing of this TCR beta chain was carried out in a study of CD8 T cells in Susac syndrome. In the study overall: Patients with Susac syndrome had blood drawn and were at that point therapy-naive, on corticosteroids, or on intravenous immunoglobulin alone. Study findings and constraints: Susac syndrome CD4+ T cell repertoires showed no clonal expansion.

CD8+ and CD4+ T cells from blood underwent TCR beta sequencing. With random hexamers, 0.5 to 1 ug RNA was reverse transcribed. With immunoSEQ multiplex PCR, TCR beta CDR3 was amplified across 54 Vbeta and 13 Jbeta. Each CDR3 protein gets one entry after TCRdb re-called the immunoSEQ multiplex PCR reads with MiXCR. This sample has about 94,000 distinct CDR3 sequences, with around 94% found just once. The trim removed 6 bases at V and 3 bases at J, leaving 3 bases unmatched. Germline CDR1 and CDR2: SQVTM and ANQGSEA. The length of the CDR3 is 13 residues. Notes on this clonotype: Its target is not known.

The sequence was obtained from a human donor with Susac syndrome. Sequenced: CD4+ T cells from PBMCs. The rearrangement joins TRBV29-1 to TRBJ2-1, with TRBD1 matching over 9 bases. The CDR3 protein is CSVGTGSYNEQFF. In nucleotides, the CDR3 is TGCAGCGTGGGGACAGGGAGCTACAATGAGCAGTTCTTC.